Included here is one TCR beta chain sequence, with context. Antigen specificity is unknown. This record comes from a study of cytomegalovirus exposure and HLA in healthy donors. Study-wide points: Altogether, 150 to 200 TCR beta chains were recorded as cytomegalovirus-associated.

The CDR3 runs 12 residues. CDR1 LNHNV and CDR2 YYDKDF come from the germline V gene (reference sequence). With 1 base removed from V and 12 bases from J, the gap between germline ends came to 12 bases. A multiplex PCR was run with 60 Vbeta primers and 13 Jbeta primers. TCRdb keeps only in-frame clones here, not all; method: immunoSEQ multiplex PCR. Among some 160,000 clones listed, just under 80% were seen once. The source material was PBMCs. This sequence originates from a woman aged 40 to 55 in good health and CMV-seropositive. The J gene is TRBJ1-1, the V gene TRBV15; D possibly corresponds to TRBD1 (5 bases). CDR3: CATSRATGLPFF. As DNA, the CDR3 is TGTGCCACCAGCAGAGCAACGGGACTACCTTTCTTT.